Sequencing of this T cell receptor (beta chain) was carried out in a study of early T cells in non-severe SARS-CoV-2 infection. Individual cDNA molecules were tagged with unique molecular identifiers, the study reported. TCRdb recomputed calls from the 5' RACE reads with MiXCR, one row per CDR3 protein. The data hold 100,000 to 150,000 distinct CDR3 sequences, with about 16% observed a single time. This CDR3 is built from 15 residues. J gave up 3 bases and V 5 bases, and 7 bases lay outside the gene matches. Germline-derived CDR1 and CDR2 are SNHLY and FYNNEI. The chain couples TRBV2 to TRBJ2-5; TRBD2 aligns across 9 bases. Sequenced sample: whole blood. The receptor's source is an adult who was a healthcare worker with PCR-confirmed SARS-CoV-2 infection or an uninfected control (not recorded which). CDR3 DNA: TGTGCCAGCAGTCTAGCGGGGCCCCGGGAAGAGACCCAGTACTTC. Translating gives CASSLAGPREETQYF.